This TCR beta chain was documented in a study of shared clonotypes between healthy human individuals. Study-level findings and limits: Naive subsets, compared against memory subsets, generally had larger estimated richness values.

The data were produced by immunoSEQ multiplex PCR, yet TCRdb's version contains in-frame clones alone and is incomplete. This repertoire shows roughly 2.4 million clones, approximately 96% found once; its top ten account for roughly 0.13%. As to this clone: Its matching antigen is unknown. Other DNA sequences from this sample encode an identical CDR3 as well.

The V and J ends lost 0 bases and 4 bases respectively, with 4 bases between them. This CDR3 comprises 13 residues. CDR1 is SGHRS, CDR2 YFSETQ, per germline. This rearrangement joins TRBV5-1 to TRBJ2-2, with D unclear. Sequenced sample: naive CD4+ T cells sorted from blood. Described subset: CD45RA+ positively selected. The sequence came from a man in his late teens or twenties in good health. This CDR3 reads CASSLVATGELFF. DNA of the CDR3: TGCGCCAGCAGCTTGGTCGCCACCGGGGAGCTGTTTTTT.